This T cell receptor beta chain was captured by sequencing in a study of CXCR3-negative and CXCR3-positive naive CD8 T cells. Study-level points and caveats: Against CXCR3-negative naive cells, CXCR3-positive naive cells showed more hydrophobic TRB CDR3s.

The CDR3 consists of 16 residues. The TRB libraries of cDNA were built by UMI-labeled 5' RACE. TCRdb re-analyzed the 5' RACE reads; it lists each CDR3 protein once, without DNA. Its listing shows under 85,000 distinct CDR3 sequences. A word on this clonotype: Its antigen is unidentified.

The chain links TRBV21-1 to TRBJ1-1; TCRdb's D call, TRBD1, is unchecked because there is no DNA. TRBV21-1 is described as a pseudogene. The source material was naive CXCR3+ CD8+ T cells from blood. The subset is: CD45RO-CCR7+CD27+CD95- naive CD8+ T cells expressing CXCR3 (TNR3+). The TCR sequence derives from a human donor in good health. Some clones in this sample may be carry-over from other donors' samples. CDR3 in amino acids: CASSKVPLTGSLAAFF.